This T cell receptor beta chain was identified during a study of cytomegalovirus exposure and HLA in healthy donors. Study-level information: Early released data comprised 75 million to 100 million unique TCRs from HLA-typed donors. Study-wide results and limits: TCR beta chain V- and J-gene trimming was linked, in a later analysis, to a missense variant in DCLRE1C.

V lost 5 bases to trimming and J lost 9 bases, with 17 bases between them. CDR1 SGHVS and CDR2 FNYEAQ come from the germline V gene. CDR3 length: 13 amino acids. Notes on this clone: The antigen remains undetermined.

This PCR relied on a set of 60 Vbeta primers and 13 Jbeta primers. The repertoire was sequenced with immunoSEQ multiplex PCR; TCRdb's copy has only in-frame clones and lacks some. The data hold some 150,000 clones, with around 80% observed a single time. Sequences were obtained from PBMCs. The sequence was obtained from a woman between 35 and 50 years old in good health and CMV-seronegative. This sequence joins TRBV7-6 and TRBJ2-7; possibly TRBD2 for D (5 bases). CDR3: CASSGSRSLGQYF. The CDR3 DNA reads TGTGCCAGCAGCGGGAGCCGGAGTCTCGGGCAGTACTTC. The full variable domain, with the rest looked up from reference TRBV7-6 and TRBJ2-7, is GAGVSQSPRYKVTKRGQDVALRCDPISGHVSLYWYRQALGQGPEFLTYFNYEAQQDKSGLPNDRFSAERPEGSISTLTIQRTEQRDSAMYRCASSGSRSLGQYFGPGTRLTVT.